The 5 T cell receptor beta chains presented below share a single source sample, sequenced in a study of stem cell transplantation in POMP-related autoinflammatory disease. Clones were read by immunoSEQ multiplex PCR, and TCRdb kept only the in-frame ones, dropping some. The data hold tens of thousands of clones, with under 95% observed a single time. This specimen was CD4+ T cells from PBMCs, taken after stem cell transplantation. Receptors were obtained from a human patient with POMP-related autoinflammation and immune dysregulation (PRAID). Some T cells may originate from the graft donor.

The rearrangement links TRBV5-4 to TRBJ2-4; the match to TRBD1 covers 8 bases. The CDR3 loop spans 14 amino acids. V trimming: 4 bases; J trimming: 8 bases; junction bases outside the gene matches: 8. Germline V CDR1 and CDR2: SGHNT, YYREEE (reference sequence). CDR3 loop: CASSAKDRVDIQYF. For the CDR3, the DNA is TGTGCCAGCAGCGCCAAGGACAGGGTAGACATTCAGTACTTC. The full variable domain, with the rest looked up from reference TRBV5-4 and TRBJ2-4, is ETGVTQSPTHLIKTRGQQVTLRCSSQSGHNTVSWYQQALGQGPQFIFQYYREEENGRGNFPPRFSGLQFPNYSSELNVNALELDDSALYLCASSAKDRVDIQYFGAGTRLSVL.

This chain connects TRBV11-3 to TRBJ2-1; D is undetermined. The CDR3 covers 12 residues. Trimming took off 11 bases at V and 10 bases at J, with 18 bases between the two ends. Germline V lookup: CDR1 SGHNT, CDR2 YENEEA. CDR3 bases: TGTGCCCAAAGCGAGACTGGCATCGAGCAGTTCTTC. Amino acid sequence: CAQSETGIEQFF.

V usage is TRBV6-4 and J usage is TRBJ2-1; TRBD2 matches 11 bases. Germline V gives CDR1 MRHNA, CDR2 SNTAGT. Germline trimming cut 3 bases from V and 10 bases from J; bases unmatched to any gene: 5. This CDR3 is 14 amino acids long. The CDR3 region is CASSDIAGGREQFF. DNA of the CDR3: TGTGCCAGCAGTGATATAGCGGGAGGGCGGGAGCAGTTCTTC.

V gene TRBV5-6 combines with J gene TRBJ1-1; D is unclear. The CDR3 runs to 15 residues. The V end was cut by 5 bases, the J end by 3 bases, with 17 bases between. Looked up from germline, CDR1 is SGHDT and CDR2 is YYEEEE. In DNA form, the CDR3 reads TGTGCCAGCAGACAAGAGACCGGTGTGTACACTGAAGCTTTCTTT. Amino acids: CASRQETGVYTEAFF.

DNA of the CDR3: TGTGCCAGCAGCTTGGCGGACTATTTCTACGAGCAGTACGTC. Its translation: CASSLADYFYEQYV. The chain couples TRBV5-6 to TRBJ2-7; weak D call: TRBD2 (6 bases). This CDR3 is 14 amino acids long. Trimming shortened V by 0 bases and J by 3 bases, and 10 bases separated the two germline ends. Germline V gives CDR1 SGHDT, CDR2 YYEEEE.